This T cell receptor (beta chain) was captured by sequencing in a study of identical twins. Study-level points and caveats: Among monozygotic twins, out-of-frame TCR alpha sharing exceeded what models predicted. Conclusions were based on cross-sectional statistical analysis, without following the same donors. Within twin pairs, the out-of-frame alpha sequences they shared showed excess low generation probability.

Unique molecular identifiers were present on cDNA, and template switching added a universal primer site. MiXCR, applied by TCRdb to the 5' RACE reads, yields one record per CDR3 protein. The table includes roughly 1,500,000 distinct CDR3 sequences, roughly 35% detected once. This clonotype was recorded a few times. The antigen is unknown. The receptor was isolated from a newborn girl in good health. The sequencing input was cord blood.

The CDR3 sequence: CASQNTGGQSYEQYF. CDR3 in DNA: TGTGCCAGCCAAAACACAGGGGGCCAATCCTACGAGCAGTACTTC. J is TRBJ2-7 and V is TRBV6-1; 9 nucleotides line up with TRBD1. The V and J ends lost 8 bases and 1 base, in that order; junction bases with no gene match: 9. This CDR3 is 15 amino acids long. Germline-derived CDR1 and CDR2 are MNHNS and SASEGT.